This entry describes one T cell receptor (beta chain). Its antigen is unknown. Per-base qualities were not stored, and no clone one base away is much larger. The data originate from a study of cytomegalovirus exposure and HLA in healthy donors (TCRdb year 2017). Background on the whole study: An earlier analysis of under 600 of the donors reported approximately 290 Gb of sequence data and around 110 million unique TCR beta sequences from roughly 180 million T cells. About 300 gigabases of sequencing data and roughly 90 million unique TCR sequences were included in an early release covering several hundred HLA-typed donors. Among the roughly 400 genotyped donors, around 81% belonged to the genetic ancestry cluster associated with self-reported Caucasian donors. The aim of the study was to test whether cataloging public T cell receptors could identify signatures of past pathogen exposure. The study used immunosequencing to profile the T cell repertoires of approximately 690 subjects and linked those repertoires to cytomegalovirus serostatus. Besides the first cohort of more than 650 subjects, a separate validation cohort made up of over a hundred different subjects was used. To predict cytomegalovirus infection status, the study combined high-throughput TCR immunosequencing, statistical association of individual TCRs with disease status, and machine learning. A later analysis re-analyzed previously published TCR beta repertoires from roughly 690 donors and added high-resolution HLA genotyping to study TCR occurrence patterns. In the later analysis, no new phenotypic data were used to find candidate immune exposures; instead, reliance was placed on TCR beta sequences and their occurrence across donors. An earlier analysis of 587 of the donors applied high-throughput TCR beta sequencing to assess whether each TCR beta V gene segment acted as functional or pseudogenic. Donor age, sex, ethnicity and CMV serostatus were compiled alongside the repertoire data. A later genetic analysis used genome-wide SNP genotypes for about three fifths of the 666 donors, treating that subset as a discovery cohort. Every repertoire in the discovery cohort had been generated on one and the same sequencing platform. Class I and class II HLA loci were covered by the typing at four-digit resolution. Typing coverage varied by locus: roughly 620-640 donors for A, B, C, DRB1 and DQB1; 522 for DQA1; 600 to 610 for DPA1; roughly 450 for DPB1. Roughly 5 DR-DQ haplotypes were handled as single units for association and clustering, since linkage in the cohort was strong. On average, over 200,000 unique TCR beta nucleotide sequences were sequenced per donor among 398 genotyped donors of the cohort, with approximately 18% of those sequences being non-productive.

The cohort was made up of approximately 700 healthy bone marrow donors. At the time of sampling, all cohort members were nominally healthy, though unrecorded immune exposures were likely present. The donor was CMV seronegative and was included in the group of hundreds of seronegative cohort members. Every donor gave a peripheral blood sample, and the peripheral blood mononuclear cells from that sample were used for TCR beta sequencing. Genomic DNA extraction from the blood cell samples was performed with the Qiagen DNeasy Blood Extraction Kit. Results and caveats for the whole study, not just this receptor: Immune exposure information for the cohort was limited to CMV serostatus. V-gene and J-gene trimming of TCR beta chains was associated with a missense DCLRE1C variant in a later genetic analysis, and the association was replicated in an independent cohort. This cohort had only TCR beta chains sequenced, and the lack of alpha or paired-chain data limited which features could be detected. In an earlier analysis of some 500 of the donors, most TCR beta V segments were observed in productive rearrangements about 87% or about 30% of the time, broadly matching IMGT annotations. Because HLA typing was missing for some donors at each locus, association tests included only the typed subset. A later analysis found that most CMV-associated TCR beta chains appeared HLA-restricted, with HLA associations seemingly driven largely by CMV exposure. Compared with the approximately 670-donor mean, donors in an Asian-associated ancestry cluster had fewer N-insertions in productive TCRs, according to a later genetic analysis. Most TCR sequences were seen in very few donors, while some public TCRs were found in many individuals. Roughly uniform sequencing depth across donors was assumed in presence/absence analyses, although this assumption may not hold. A further reported finding was that TCR beta sequences accurately predicted the HLA-A and HLA-B alleles for most subjects in the first cohort. The classifier was reported to diagnose cytomegalovirus status with high specificity and sensitivity in both the original and validation cohorts. A later analysis associated 16,951 TCR beta sequences with specific HLA alleles at a false discovery rate of 0.05. When HLA alleles, especially DR and DQ, strongly co-occurred, attributing TCR associations to individual alleles was difficult. In vitro tests confirmed that a few of the cytomegalovirus-associated TCR beta chains recognize cytomegalovirus antigens. Linkage disequilibrium might explain the correlated functional status among segregating V segments, but an unknown experimental factor could not be excluded. According to a later analysis, parvovirus B19, influenza, CMV and Epstein-Barr virus appeared linked to several top co-occurrence clusters. In a later analysis, HLA-associated TCR beta chains showed more clonal expansion and lower generation probabilities than non-associated chains that were equally common. A total of about 180 TCR beta chains were listed by the study as associated with cytomegalovirus. The authors suggested that the approach could potentially be generalized to other disease states and immunological phenotypes. In a later analysis, the rate of TCR association differed among HLA loci, with DRB1 alleles having the most associated TCRs and HLA-C alleles having the fewest. The earlier analysis of around 600 of the donors excluded roughly 17 rarely observed V segments, including chromosome 9 orphons, because counts were too low. Some IMGT-functional V segments, including TRBV6-2 and TRBV6-3, could not be told apart with the 87-base-pair reads, so those segments were excluded. A group of highly shared sequence variants was considered likely to be a technical artifact of the sequencing pipeline.

The library relied on the immunoSEQ multiplex PCR assay. A mixture of 60 forward primers for TCR Vbeta segments and 13 reverse primers for TCR Jbeta segments was used in the multiplex PCR. Amplification of the CDR3 region of rearranged TCR beta genes was performed with a multiplex PCR assay on genomic DNA. The Illumina HiSeq System was used to sequence the amplified TCR beta libraries as 87-base-pair reads. The original methods were these. A later analysis tallied around 87 million unique TCR beta chains across the 666 repertoires, and some 12 million of those chains were shared by two or more donors. A nearest-neighbor algorithm error-corrected the raw reads and collapsed the reads into unique sequences, merging closely related sequences to remove PCR and sequencing errors. To assign V, D and J gene segments, CDR3 sequences were aligned to IMGT reference sequences. For a sequence to be retained, a match of at least six nucleotides to both a V gene segment and a J gene segment was required. Rearrangements were classified as productive when the CDR3 lacked stop codons and remained in frame with V and J, and all other rearrangements were classified as non-productive. CDR3 was defined according to IMGT convention as the region running from the second conserved V-encoded cysteine to the conserved J-encoded phenylalanine. The earlier analysis of 587 of the donors excluded sequences that lacked an unambiguous match to a single V gene segment. An earlier analysis of over 450 of the donors classified V segments as functional when productive rearrangements were above 56.7% and as segregating when the standard deviation between donors was above 5%. To diagnose cytomegalovirus status from the catalog of TCR beta chain sequences, a statistical classification framework was built. A later analysis assigned V and J genes by comparing TCR nucleotide sequences with IMGT/GENE-DB human TR gene sequences. The TCRdist pipeline was used in a later analysis to assign CDR3 sequences and most-parsimonious VDJ recombination scenarios. In a later analysis, each TCR beta chain was defined by its CDR3 amino acid sequence together with its V-gene family, and reads without a unique V-gene family were excluded. In a later analysis, 500 to 700 highly shared, low-generation-probability nucleotide sequences were removed to address suspected cross-contamination and a sequencing artifact. A later analysis calculated a clonal expansion index for each public chain from normalized within-repertoire ranks of inferred template counts. A later analysis computed generation probabilities with a VDJ recombination model fitted to out-of-frame rearrangements, and checked the results against IGoR. Hypergeometric tests were used in a later analysis to score TCR-TCR, TCR-HLA and TCR-CMV co-occurrence, with a repertoire-size bias correction applied to the TCR pairs. To estimate false discovery rates, a later analysis permuted the HLA or CMV assignments 20 times. In a later analysis, co-occurring TCRs were grouped using DBSCAN, with TCRdist sequence similarity added in when clustering inside HLA-allele-positive subsets. Repertoires with fewer than 30,000 or more than 120,000 public chains, plus five repertoires with anomalous nucleotide sharing, were excluded from co-occurrence clustering. The table was pulled from immuneACCESS by TCRdb, which kept in-frame rearrangements only. Such tables lose some clones; where checked, under half of the loss comes from unresolved V genes, and the rest has no known cause. That table furnishes V, J and clone size, whereas the DNA furnished D and trimming. This sample gives 98,000 or so clones in total; roughly 75% of them show up just once. The ten largest make up more than 1.5% of the sample.

The CDR3 goes from the cysteine to the phenylalanine over 13 residues. Only the CDR3 part of the read is kept: 39 bases, read in frame from the first base. A distance of 4 bases separates the germline ends of V and J, which lose 1 base and 1 base respectively. Taken from the germline V gene, the CDR1 and CDR2 loops are LGHNA and YSLEER. The rearrangement joined TRBV4-3 to TRBJ1-1, with an unclear D gene assignment. The clonotype originates from a woman in her thirties or forties in good health and CMV-seronegative. The sequencing input was PBMCs. The nucleotide sequence reads TGCGCCAGCAGCCAAGTCAGGAACACTGAAGCTTTCTTT. Protein translation: CASSQVRNTEAFF.